The 19 T cell receptor beta chains below all came from one sample that was sequenced in a study of T cell responses to AZD1222 COVID-19 vaccine. Profiled with immunoSEQ multiplex PCR; TCRdb holds only in-frame clones, not every one. The data contain about 45,000 clones, 60% to 85% of them singletons. This specimen consisted of peripheral blood, obtained on day 0 of AZD1222 vaccination. The source is an adult in good health.

This clone was detected only once. The J gene is TRBJ2-1, the V gene TRBV11-3; D not resolved. Germline values: CDR1 SGHNT, CDR2 YENEEA. V was trimmed by 1 base and J by 2 bases, leaving 9 bases between them. This CDR3 is 15 amino acids long. The CDR3 sequence: CASSLVASTYNEQFF. For the CDR3, the DNA is TGTGCCAGCAGCTTAGTGGCTAGTACCTACAATGAGCAGTTCTTC. Based on the CDR3 plus reference TRBV11-3 and TRBJ2-1, the full variable domain is EAGVVQSPRYKIIEKKQPVAFWCNPISGHNTLYWYLQNLGQGPELLIRYENEEAVDDSQLPKDRFSAERLKGVDSTLKIQPAELGDSAVYLCASSLVASTYNEQFFGPGTRLTVL.

This clone was counted once. The CDR3 coding sequence is TGCGCCAGCAGCTCGGGGTTCGGCGGACGAGAGACCCAGTACTTC. It encodes CASSSGFGGRETQYF. The rearrangement uses TRBV5-1 and TRBJ2-5; possible D gene TRBD2, 5 bases. There are 15 residues in the CDR3. Germline CDR1 reads SGHRS; CDR2 reads YFSETQ. Trimming removed 3 bases from V and 4 bases from J, with 16 bases in between.

The CDR3 reads CASLGVTEAFF. The CDR3 nucleotides are TGTGCCAGCCTGGGGGTCACTGAAGCTTTCTTT. This chain uses TRBV28 with TRBJ1-1, with D possibly matching TRBD1 (5 bases). Between the trimmed V and J ends, which lost 8 bases and 4 bases, there was a span of 8 bases. Germline CDR1 and CDR2: MDHEN and SYDVKM. CDR3 length equals 11 residues.

J is TRBJ2-3 and V is TRBV5-6; D unclear. The V end lost 3 bases, the J end lost 6 bases, and 17 bases lay between the germline ends. The CDR3 is 15 residues long. Germline CDR1 is SGHDT and CDR2 is YYEEEE. CDR3 sequence: CASSSPAGSLDTQYF. The CDR3 DNA sequence: TGTGCCAGCAGCTCCCCCGCCGGCTCCCTCGATACGCAGTATTTT.

V is TRBV6-4 and J is TRBJ1-6, with D maybe TRBD1 (5 bases). This CDR3 has 14 amino acids. CDR1 and CDR2 from the germline V gene are MRHNA and SNTAGT. V lost 6 bases and J lost 9, with 15 bases in between. CDR3 nucleotides: TGTGCCAGCAGCGAGGGGCCCGGAGGTTCACCCCTCCACTTT. Protein sequence: CASSEGPGGSPLHF.

On this clone: Relative to the germline gene, one junction end is altered; a read error may explain this. J is TRBJ2-1 and V is TRBV29-1; no clear D. The CDR3 has 12 amino acids. Germline CDR1 reads SQVTM; CDR2 reads ANQGSEA. The CDR3: CSVAWTYNGQFF. The CDR3 DNA reads TGCAGCGTTGCTTGGACCTACAATGGGCAGTTCTTC.

This clone was observed once. The chain employs TRBV5-5 and TRBJ1-2; D is undetermined. V was shortened by 3 bases and J by 8 bases, with 11 bases between the two germline ends. This CDR3 contains 12 residues. Germline assignment: CDR1 SGHKS and CDR2 YYEKEE (reference sequence). The CDR3 nucleotides are TGTGCCAGCAGCTCCGATATAAGGGGCTACACCTTC. Translating gives CASSSDIRGYTF.

The chain employs TRBV5-6 and TRBJ2-7; 7 bases match TRBD2. The CDR3 is 15 residues long. Germline CDR1 reads SGHDT; CDR2 reads YYEEEE. V was pared by 0 bases and J by 6 bases, with 9 bases of the junction left unmatched. The CDR3 here is CASSLAGTKDGEQYF. CDR3 coding DNA: TGTGCCAGCAGCTTGGCCGGGACTAAAGATGGCGAGCAGTACTTC.

The chain is built from TRBV7-9 and TRBJ2-3; D is possibly TRBD1 or TRBD2 (5 bases each). Trimming took 0 bases from V and 1 from J, leaving 8 bases between them. The CDR3 loop spans 15 amino acids. Germline loops: CDR1 SEHNR, CDR2 FQNEAQ (reference sequence). CDR3: CASSLALGGTDTQYF. Written as DNA, the CDR3 is TGTGCCAGCAGCTTAGCCCTGGGGGGCACAGATACGCAGTATTTT.

J is TRBJ1-3 and V is TRBV5-1, with 11 bases matching TRBD1. The ends lost 4 bases at V and 4 bases at J; junction bases unmatched: 7. The CDR3 is made up of 16 amino acids. Germline lookup yields CDR1 SGHRS and CDR2 YFSETQ. The DNA for the CDR3 is TGCGCCAGCAGCCTTGGACAGGGGGCGTCGGGAAACACCATATATTTT. As protein: CASSLGQGASGNTIYF.

The chain carries TRBV28 and TRBJ1-6; D call uncertain. The CDR3 extends over 11 amino acids. Germline V gene data show CDR1 as MDHEN and CDR2 as SYDVKM. V gave up 4 bases and J gave up 9 bases, with 4 bases separating them. Here the CDR3 DNA reads TGTGCCAGCAGTTCGGTTTCACCCCTCCACTTT. This codes for CASSSVSPLHF.

The rearrangement links TRBV7-2 to TRBJ2-5; tentatively, D is TRBD2 (7 bases). The CDR3 extends over 16 amino acids. Germline CDR1 reads SGHTA; CDR2 reads FQGNSA. Trimming stripped 0 bases from V and 2 bases from J, with 13 bases between. The CDR3 protein is CASSLAGASGQETQYF. The CDR3 nucleotides read TGTGCCAGCAGCTTAGCGGGGGCTAGCGGTCAAGAGACCCAGTACTTC.

J is TRBJ1-2 and V is TRBV29-1; the match to TRBD1 covers 7 bases. Unmatched junction bases numbered 5, after V lost 4 bases and J lost 6 bases. The CDR3 sequence is 12 residues long. Germline V gene sequence: CDR1 SQVTM, CDR2 ANQGSEA. CDR3 in DNA: TGCAGCGTTGTAGGGGGCGACGATGGCTACACCTTC. Translation gives CSVVGGDDGYTF.

The chain links TRBV5-1 to TRBJ2-7; 8 positions match TRBD1. Germline loops: CDR1 SGHRS, CDR2 YFSETQ. CDR3 length equals 13 residues. The V gene end was trimmed by 1 base and the J gene end by 3 bases; junction bases not matched to a gene: 0. CDR3 sequence (DNA): TGCGCCAGCAGCTTGACAGGGGGCTACGAGCAGTACTTC. Translation gives CASSLTGGYEQYF.

This chain joins TRBV7-3 and TRBJ1-2; 10 bases are a match to TRBD1. From germline, CDR1 is SGHTA and CDR2 FQGTGA. Trimming took 3 bases from V and 8 from J; bases not matched to a gene: 6. The CDR3 covers 14 residues. The CDR3 protein is CASSLTGGALGYTF. The CDR3 DNA is TGTGCCAGCAGCTTGACAGGGGGCGCCTTGGGCTACACCTTC. The full variable domain, in which reference TRBV7-3 and TRBJ1-2 provide the parts outside the CDR3, is GAGVSQTPSNKVTEKGKYVELRCDPISGHTALYWYRQSLGQGPEFLIYFQGTGAADDSGLPNDRFFAVRPEGSVSTLKIQRTERGDSAVYLCASSLTGGALGYTFGSGTRLTVV.

The CDR3 coding sequence is TGTGCCAGTCGCGGGGCCCCTGGGGCCAACGTCCTGACTTTC. Its protein product is CASRGAPGANVLTF. The rearrangement joins TRBV19 to TRBJ2-6; possible D gene TRBD2, 6 bases. CDR1 and CDR2 (germline): LNHDA, SQIVND (reference sequence). Trimming pared 8 bases from V and 2 bases from J, leaving 10 bases between. The CDR3 spans 14 residues.

The genes are TRBV18 and TRBJ1-1; D is unresolved. Looked up from germline, CDR1 is KGHSH and CDR2 is LQKENI. Trimming pared 5 bases from V and 3 bases from J, leaving 10 bases between. The CDR3 length is 13 residues. The CDR3 spells CASSDRRDTEAFF. In DNA, the CDR3 is TGTGCCAGCTCAGACCGGAGGGACACTGAAGCTTTCTTT. Using reference TRBV18 and TRBJ1-1 for the parts outside the CDR3, the full variable domain is NAGVMQNPRHLVRRRGQEARLRCSPMKGHSHVYWYRQLPEEGLKFMVYLQKENIIDESGMPKERFSAEFPKEGPSILRIQQVVRGDSAAYFCASSDRRDTEAFFGQGTRLTVV.

This clone was found a few times. The V and J genes are TRBV7-2 and TRBJ1-1; D remains unclear. V lost 1 base, J lost 0 bases, and 6 bases lay in between. Germline assignment: CDR1 SGHTA and CDR2 FQGNSA. The CDR3 loop spans 14 amino acids. The CDR3 spells CASSLGPMNTEAFF. The CDR3 DNA is TGTGCCAGCAGCTTAGGACCCATGAACACTGAAGCTTTCTTT.

The rearrangement uses TRBV5-1 and TRBJ2-7, with D unclear. The CDR3 runs to 13 residues. V lost 5 bases to trimming and J lost 2 bases, with 11 bases between them. Germline-derived CDR1 and CDR2 are SGHRS and YFSETQ. The DNA of the CDR3 is TGCGCCAGCAGGCAGGTTCAAGCCTACGAGCAGTACTTC. It encodes CASRQVQAYEQYF.